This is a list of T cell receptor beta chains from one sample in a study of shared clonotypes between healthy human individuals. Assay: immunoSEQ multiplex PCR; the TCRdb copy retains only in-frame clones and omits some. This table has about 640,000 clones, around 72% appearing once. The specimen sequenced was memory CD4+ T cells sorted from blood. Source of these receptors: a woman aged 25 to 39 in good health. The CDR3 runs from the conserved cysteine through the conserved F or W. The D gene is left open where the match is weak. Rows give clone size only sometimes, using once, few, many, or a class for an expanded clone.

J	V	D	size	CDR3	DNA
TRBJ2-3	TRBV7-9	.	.	CASSEGGFVSTDTQYF	TGTGCCAGCAGCGAGGGAGGATTCGTTAGCACAGATACGCAGTATTTT
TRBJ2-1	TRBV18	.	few	CASSPPQTPGNNEQFF	TGTGCCAGCTCACCACCTCAGACACCCGGTAACAATGAGCAGTTCTTC
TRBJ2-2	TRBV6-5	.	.	CASSYFSFNPGELFF	TGTGCCAGCAGTTACTTTTCTTTCAATCCAGGGGAGCTGTTTTTT
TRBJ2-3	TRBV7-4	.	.	CASSFTREFQVDTQYF	TGTGCCAGCAGCTTTACTCGGGAGTTTCAGGTAGATACGCAGTATTTT
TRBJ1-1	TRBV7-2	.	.	CASRPDRFSTEAFF	TGTGCCAGCAGGCCCGACAGATTTTCGACTGAAGCTTTCTTT
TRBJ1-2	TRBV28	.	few	CASSLNYGYTF	TGTGCCAGCAGTTTAAACTATGGCTACACCTTC
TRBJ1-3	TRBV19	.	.	CASSPDLVGSGNTIYF	TGTGCCAGTAGTCCCGACCTCGTCGGGTCTGGAAACACCATATATTTT
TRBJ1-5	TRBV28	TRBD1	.	CASSDRQGRYQPQHF	TGTGCCAGCAGTGATCGACAGGGGAGGTATCAGCCCCAGCATTTT
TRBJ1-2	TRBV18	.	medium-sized	CASSVQGGYGYTF	TGTGCCAGCTCCGTCCAGGGAGGGTATGGCTACACCTTC
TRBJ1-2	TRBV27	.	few	CASSFWPNYGYTF	TGTGCCAGCAGTTTTTGGCCTAATTATGGCTACACCTTC
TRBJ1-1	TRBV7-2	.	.	CASSLARWVTSPEAFF	TGTGCCAGCAGCTTAGCTAGATGGGTTACGAGCCCTGAAGCTTTCTTT
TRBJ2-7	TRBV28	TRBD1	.	CASRGQGTSYEQYF	TGTGCCAGCCGAGGACAGGGGACCTCCTACGAGCAGTACTTC
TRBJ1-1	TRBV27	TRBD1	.	CASSSDRRNTEAFF	TGTGCCAGCAGTTCGGACAGGAGGAACACTGAAGCTTTCTTT
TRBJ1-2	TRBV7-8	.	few	CASRKGDPGKRGYTF	TGTGCCAGCAGGAAGGGGGACCCCGGGAAGAGGGGCTACACCTTC
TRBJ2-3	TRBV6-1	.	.	CASSAPLPSTDTQYF	TGTGCCAGCAGTGCGCCGCTACCTTCCACAGATACGCAGTATTTT
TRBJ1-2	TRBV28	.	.	CASSKTGREYGYTF	TGTGCCAGCAGTAAGACGGGAAGGGAATATGGCTACACCTTC
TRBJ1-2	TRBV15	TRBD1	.	CATSRDKAGGGASYTF	TGTGCCACCAGCAGAGATAAGGCAGGGGGCGGGGCAAGCTACACCTTC
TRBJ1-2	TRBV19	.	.	CASSTGAARYGYGYTF	TGTGCCAGTAGTACGGGGGCCGCACGGTACGGATATGGCTACACCTTC
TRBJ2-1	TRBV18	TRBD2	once	CASSSKAGVDEQFF	TGTGCCAGCTCTTCAAAAGCGGGAGTAGATGAGCAGTTCTTC
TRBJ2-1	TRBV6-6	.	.	CASSNQREEQFF	TGTGCCAGCAGTAACCAGCGAGAAGAGCAGTTCTTC
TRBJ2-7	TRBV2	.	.	CASKEESPYEQYF	TGTGCCAGCAAAGAGGAGAGCCCCTACGAGCAGTACTTC
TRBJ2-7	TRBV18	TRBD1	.	CASSRQGAREQYF	TGTGCCAGCTCTCGACAGGGGGCGAGAGAGCAGTACTTC
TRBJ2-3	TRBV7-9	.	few	CASSPTTPDTQYF	TGTGCCAGCAGTCCAACTACCCCCGATACGCAGTATTTT
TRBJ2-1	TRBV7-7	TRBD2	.	CASSLGASGRFSYNEQFF	TGTGCCAGCAGCTTAGGGGCTAGCGGGAGGTTCTCCTACAATGAGCAGTTCTTC
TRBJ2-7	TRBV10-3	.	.	CAISESGYEQYF	TGTGCCATCAGTGAGTCGGGCTACGAGCAGTACTTC
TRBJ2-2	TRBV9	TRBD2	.	CASSAGTSGPGELFF	TGTGCCAGCAGCGCCGGGACTAGCGGGCCTGGGGAGCTGTTTTTT
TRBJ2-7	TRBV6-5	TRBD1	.	CASSYSGTGPYEQYF	TGTGCCAGCAGTTACTCCGGGACAGGCCCCTACGAGCAGTACTTC
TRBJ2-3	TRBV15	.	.	CATGGGGRVPDTQYF	TGTGCCACGGGAGGGGGCGGGAGAGTCCCAGATACGCAGTATTTT
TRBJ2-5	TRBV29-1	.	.	CSVVGGPRETQYF	TGCAGCGTTGTCGGGGGGCCCCGAGAGACCCAGTACTTC
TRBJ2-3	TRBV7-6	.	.	CASSRHADTQYF	TGTGCCAGCAGCCGACACGCAGATACGCAGTATTTT
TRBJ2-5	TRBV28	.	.	CASSSYRQVVTQYF	TGTGCCAGCAGTTCCTATCGACAGGTGGTGACCCAGTACTTC
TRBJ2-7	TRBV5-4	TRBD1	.	CASSLGVIGTGGNEQYF	TGTGCCAGCAGCTTGGGGGTTATCGGGACAGGGGGCAACGAGCAGTACTTC
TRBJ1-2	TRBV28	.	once	CASIPRTVRGYTF	TGTGCCAGCATACCAAGGACAGTTAGGGGCTACACCTTC
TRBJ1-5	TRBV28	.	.	CASRGQPLLGNQPQHF	TGTGCCAGCAGAGGACAACCGCTCTTGGGCAATCAGCCCCAGCATTTT
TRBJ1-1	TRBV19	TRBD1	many	CASYDRGRNTEAFF	TGTGCCAGTTACGACAGGGGGCGAAACACTGAAGCTTTCTTT
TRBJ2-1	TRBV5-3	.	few	CARIRYGWNSYNEQFF	TGTGCCAGAATCCGCTATGGCTGGAACTCCTACAATGAGCAGTTCTTC
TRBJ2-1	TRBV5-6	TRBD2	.	CASSKSGLADNEQFF	TGTGCCAGCAGCAAATCCGGACTAGCAGACAATGAGCAGTTCTTC
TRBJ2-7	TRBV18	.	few	CASSHYLRDTHSYEQYF	TGTGCCAGCTCACACTACCTCCGGGACACTCACTCCTACGAGCAGTACTTC
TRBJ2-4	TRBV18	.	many	CASSPGAVAKNIQYF	TGTGCCAGCTCACCAGGGGCGGTAGCCAAAAACATTCAGTACTTC
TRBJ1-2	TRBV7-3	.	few	CASSLTEGYGYTF	TGTGCCAGCAGCTTAACGGAGGGCTATGGCTACACCTTC
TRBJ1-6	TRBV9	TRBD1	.	CASSVGQGYNSPLHF	TGTGCCAGCAGCGTCGGACAGGGCTATAATTCACCCCTCCACTTT
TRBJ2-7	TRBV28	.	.	CASSLLDGDLYEQYF	TGTGCCAGCAGTTTATTGGACGGAGACCTGTACGAGCAGTACTTC
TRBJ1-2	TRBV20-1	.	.	CSARDFAELVF	TGCAGTGCTAGAGATTTTGCGGAACTTGTTTTC
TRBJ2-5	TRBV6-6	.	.	CASSPLGRGETQYF	TGTGCCAGCAGCCCCCTTGGCCGGGGAGAGACCCAGTACTTC
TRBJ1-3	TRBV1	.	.	CTSSQDWGGAPGNTIYF	TGCACCAGCAGCCAAGATTGGGGGGGGGCGCCTGGAAACACCATATATTTT
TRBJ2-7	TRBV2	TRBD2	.	CASSAGTSAAYEQYF	TGTGCCAGCAGTGCCGGGACTAGCGCCGCCTACGAGCAGTACTTC
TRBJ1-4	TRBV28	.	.	CASITGSGEKLFF	TGTGCCAGTATCACGGGATCTGGTGAAAAACTGTTTTTT
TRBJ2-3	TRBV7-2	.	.	CASSLLPSSTDTQYF	TGTGCCAGCAGCTTACTTCCGTCTAGCACAGATACGCAGTATTTT
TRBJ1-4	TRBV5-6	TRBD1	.	CASSLGQATNEKLFF	TGTGCCAGCAGCCTGGGACAGGCAACTAATGAAAAACTGTTTTTT
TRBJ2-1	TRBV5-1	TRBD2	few	CASSFRSSGDNEQFF	TGCGCCAGCAGCTTTCGGTCTAGCGGGGACAATGAGCAGTTCTTC
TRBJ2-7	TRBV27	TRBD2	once	CASSYGRASYEQYF	TGTGCCAGCAGTTACGGGAGGGCCTCATACGAGCAGTACTTC
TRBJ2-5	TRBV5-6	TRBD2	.	CASSWGLAPETQYF	TGTGCCAGCAGCTGGGGACTAGCACCCGAGACCCAGTACTTC
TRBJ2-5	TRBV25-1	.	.	CASSARAQETQYF	TGTGCCAGCAGTGCACGGGCTCAAGAGACCCAGTACTTC